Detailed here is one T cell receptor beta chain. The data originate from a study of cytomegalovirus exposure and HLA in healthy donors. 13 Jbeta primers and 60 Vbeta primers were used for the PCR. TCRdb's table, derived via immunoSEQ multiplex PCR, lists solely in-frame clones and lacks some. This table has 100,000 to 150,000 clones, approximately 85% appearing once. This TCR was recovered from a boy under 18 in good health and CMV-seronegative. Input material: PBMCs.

CDR3 sequence: CASSLPGGSRETQYF. In nucleotides, the CDR3 is TGTGCCAGCAGCTTGCCCGGGGGGAGTCGAGAGACCCAGTACTTC. The chain has TRBV5-6 and TRBJ2-5; the match to TRBD2 covers 7 bases. V lost 1 base and J lost 4; bases outside the gene matches: 7. The V gene's germline CDR1 is SGHDT and CDR2 YYEEEE. This CDR3 comprises 15 residues.